This T cell receptor beta chain stems from a study of CD8 T cells in ankylosing spondylitis. From the 5' RACE reads, TCRdb called clonotypes with MiXCR, one entry per CDR3 protein. The sample consists of roughly 230,000 distinct CDR3 sequences, about a sixth of them appearing once. This TCR came from a male donor with ankylosing spondylitis or in good health (not recorded which). The sample taken for sequencing was blood, either unsorted or a sorted T cell fraction (not recorded which).

The CDR3 sequence is CASRPGTTYTQYF. CDR3 nucleotide sequence: TGCGCCAGCCGACCCGGGACAACCTATACGCAGTATTTT. This rearrangement joins TRBV4-1 to TRBJ2-3; TRBD1 might be the D (6 bases). CDR1 and CDR2 (germline): MGHRA, YSYEKL. With 8 bases removed from V and 7 bases from J, the gap between germline ends came to 16 bases. The length of the CDR3 is 13 residues.